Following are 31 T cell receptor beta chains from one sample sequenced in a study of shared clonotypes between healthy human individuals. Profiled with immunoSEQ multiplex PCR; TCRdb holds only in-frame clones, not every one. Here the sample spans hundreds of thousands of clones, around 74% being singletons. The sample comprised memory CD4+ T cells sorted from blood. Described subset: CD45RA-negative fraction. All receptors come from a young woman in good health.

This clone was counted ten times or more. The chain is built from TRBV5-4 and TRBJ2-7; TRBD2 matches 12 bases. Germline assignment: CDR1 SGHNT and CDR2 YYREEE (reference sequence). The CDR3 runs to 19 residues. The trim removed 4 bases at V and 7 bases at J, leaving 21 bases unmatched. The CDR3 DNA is TGTGCCAGCAGCCCCCCGGGGCGAACTAGCGGGAGGTTGCTTCTGGAGCAGTACTTC. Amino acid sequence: CASSPPGRTSGRLLLEQYF.

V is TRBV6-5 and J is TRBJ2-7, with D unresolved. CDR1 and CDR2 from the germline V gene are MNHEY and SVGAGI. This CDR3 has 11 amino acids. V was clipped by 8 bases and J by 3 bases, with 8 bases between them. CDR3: CASHDGYEQYF. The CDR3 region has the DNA TGTGCCAGCCATGACGGCTACGAGCAGTACTTC.

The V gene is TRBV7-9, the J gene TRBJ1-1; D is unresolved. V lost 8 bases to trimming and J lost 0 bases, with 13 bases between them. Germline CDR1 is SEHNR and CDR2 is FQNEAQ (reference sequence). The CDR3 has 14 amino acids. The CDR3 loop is CASEKDLMNTEAFF. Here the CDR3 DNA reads TGTGCCAGCGAGAAGGACTTAATGAACACTGAAGCTTTCTTT.

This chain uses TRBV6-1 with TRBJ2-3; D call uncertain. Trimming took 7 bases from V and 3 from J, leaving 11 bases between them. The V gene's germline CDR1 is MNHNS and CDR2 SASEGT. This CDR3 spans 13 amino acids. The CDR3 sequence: CASKTLGTDTQYF. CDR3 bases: TGTGCCAGCAAGACTCTGGGAACAGATACGCAGTATTTT.

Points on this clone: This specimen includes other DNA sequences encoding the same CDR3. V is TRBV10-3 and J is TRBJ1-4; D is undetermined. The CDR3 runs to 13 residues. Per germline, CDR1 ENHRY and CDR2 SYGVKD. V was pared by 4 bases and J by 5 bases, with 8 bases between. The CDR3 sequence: CAISGTANEKLFF. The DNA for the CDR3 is TGTGCCATCAGTGGGACCGCAAATGAAAAACTGTTTTTT.

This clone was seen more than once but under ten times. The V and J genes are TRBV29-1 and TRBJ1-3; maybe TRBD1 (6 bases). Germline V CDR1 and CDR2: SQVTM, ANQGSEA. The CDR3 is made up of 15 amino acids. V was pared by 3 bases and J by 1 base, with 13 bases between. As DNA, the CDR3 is TGCAGCGTTGAGGGGATACAGGGATCTGGAAACACCATATATTTT. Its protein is CSVEGIQGSGNTIYF. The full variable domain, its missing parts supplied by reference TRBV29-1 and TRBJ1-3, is SAVISQKPSRDICQRGTSLTIQCQVDSQVTMMFWYRQQPGQSLTLIATANQGSEATYESGFVIDKFPISRPNLTFSTLTVSNMSPEDSSIYLCSVEGIQGSGNTIYFGEGSWLTVV.

The CDR3 loop is CASRTGEYRTDTQYF. DNA of the CDR3: TGTGCCAGCAGAACTGGGGAATACCGCACAGATACGCAGTATTTT. This chain links TRBV7-9 with TRBJ2-3; D not certain. Trimming pared 6 bases from V and 1 base from J, leaving 14 bases between. Per the germline V gene, CDR1 is SEHNR and CDR2 is FQNEAQ (reference sequence). CDR3 length equals 15 residues.

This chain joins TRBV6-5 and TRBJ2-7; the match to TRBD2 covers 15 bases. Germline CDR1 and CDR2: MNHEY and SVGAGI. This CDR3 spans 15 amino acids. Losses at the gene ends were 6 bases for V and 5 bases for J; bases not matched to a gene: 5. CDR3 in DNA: TGTGCCAGCAGGAGGACTAGCGGGGGGGGAAACGAGCAGTACTTC. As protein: CASRRTSGGGNEQYF.

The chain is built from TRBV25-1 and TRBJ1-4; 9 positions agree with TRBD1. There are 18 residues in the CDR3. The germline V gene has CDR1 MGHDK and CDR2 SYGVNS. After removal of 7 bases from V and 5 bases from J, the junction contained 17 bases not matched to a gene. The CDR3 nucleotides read TGTGCCAGCACTAGGTCATCGGGACAGGGCAGTTTAAATGAAAAACTGTTTTTT. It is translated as CASTRSSGQGSLNEKLFF.

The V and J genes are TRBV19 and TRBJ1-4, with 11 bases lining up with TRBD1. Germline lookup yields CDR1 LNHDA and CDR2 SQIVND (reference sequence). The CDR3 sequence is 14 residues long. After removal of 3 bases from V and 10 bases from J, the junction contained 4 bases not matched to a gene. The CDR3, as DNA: TGTGCCAGTAGTATTGGGACAGGGGGGAGAAAACTGTTTTTT. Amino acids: CASSIGTGGRKLFF.

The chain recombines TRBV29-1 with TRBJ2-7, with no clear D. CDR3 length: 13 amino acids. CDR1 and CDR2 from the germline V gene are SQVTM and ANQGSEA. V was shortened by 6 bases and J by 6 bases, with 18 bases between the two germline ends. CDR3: CSVSASRESEQYF. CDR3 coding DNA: TGCAGCGTATCAGCGTCTAGAGAAAGCGAGCAGTACTTC.

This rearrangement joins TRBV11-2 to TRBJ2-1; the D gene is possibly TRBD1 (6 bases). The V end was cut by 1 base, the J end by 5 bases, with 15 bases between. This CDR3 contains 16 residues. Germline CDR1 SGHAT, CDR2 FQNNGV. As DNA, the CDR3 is TGTGCCAGCAGCTTAGGGGGACATATTGGGGACAATGAGCAGTTCTTC. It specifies CASSLGGHIGDNEQFF. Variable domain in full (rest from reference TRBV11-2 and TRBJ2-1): EAGVAQSPRYKIIEKRQSVAFWCNPISGHATLYWYQQILGQGPKLLIQFQNNGVVDDSQLPKDRFSAERLKGVDSTLKIQPAKLEDSAVYLCASSLGGHIGDNEQFFGPGTRLTVL.

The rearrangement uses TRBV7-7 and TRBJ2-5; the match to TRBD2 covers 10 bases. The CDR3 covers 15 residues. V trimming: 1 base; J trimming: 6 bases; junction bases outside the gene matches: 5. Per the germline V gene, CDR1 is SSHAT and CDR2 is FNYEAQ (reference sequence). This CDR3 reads CASSLETSGYKTQYF. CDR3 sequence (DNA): TGTGCCAGCAGCTTAGAGACTAGCGGGTACAAGACCCAGTACTTC.

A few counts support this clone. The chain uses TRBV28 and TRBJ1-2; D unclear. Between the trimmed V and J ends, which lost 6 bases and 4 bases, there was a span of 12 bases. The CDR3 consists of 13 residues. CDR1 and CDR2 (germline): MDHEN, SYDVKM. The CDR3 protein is CASSTGYPYGYTF. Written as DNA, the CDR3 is TGTGCCAGCAGCACGGGGTATCCCTATGGCTACACCTTC.

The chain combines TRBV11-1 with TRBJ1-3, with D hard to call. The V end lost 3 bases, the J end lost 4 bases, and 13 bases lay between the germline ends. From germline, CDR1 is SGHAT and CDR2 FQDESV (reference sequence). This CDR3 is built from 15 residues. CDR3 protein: CASSLTGNGGNTIYF. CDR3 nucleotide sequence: TGTGCCAGCAGCTTGACGGGGAACGGCGGAAACACCATATATTTT.

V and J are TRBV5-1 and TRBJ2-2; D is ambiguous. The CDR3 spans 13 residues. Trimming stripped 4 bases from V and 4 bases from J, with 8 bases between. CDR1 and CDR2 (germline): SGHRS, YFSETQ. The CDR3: CASSLEITGELFF. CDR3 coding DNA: TGCGCCAGCAGCCTGGAGATCACCGGGGAGCTGTTTTTT.

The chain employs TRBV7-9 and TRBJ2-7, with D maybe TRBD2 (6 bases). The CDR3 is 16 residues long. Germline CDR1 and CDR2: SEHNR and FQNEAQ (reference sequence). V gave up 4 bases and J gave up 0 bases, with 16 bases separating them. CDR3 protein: CASSSGGRRSSYEQYF. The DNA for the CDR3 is TGTGCCAGCAGCTCCGGGGGACGGAGGAGCTCCTACGAGCAGTACTTC.

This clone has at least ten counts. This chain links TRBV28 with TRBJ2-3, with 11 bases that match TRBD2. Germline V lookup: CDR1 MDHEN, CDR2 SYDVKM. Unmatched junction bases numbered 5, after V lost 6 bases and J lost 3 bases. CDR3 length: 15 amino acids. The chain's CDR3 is CASRSGTSGTDTQYF. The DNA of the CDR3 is TGTGCCAGCAGGTCCGGGACTAGCGGAACAGATACGCAGTATTTT.

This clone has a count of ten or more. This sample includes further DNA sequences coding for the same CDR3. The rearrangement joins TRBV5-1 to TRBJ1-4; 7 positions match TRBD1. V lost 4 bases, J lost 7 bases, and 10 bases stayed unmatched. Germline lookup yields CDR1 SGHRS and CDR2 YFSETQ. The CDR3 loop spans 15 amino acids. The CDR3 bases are TGCGCCAGCAGCCTGGGCGACAGGGACGGTGAAAAACTGTTTTTT. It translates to CASSLGDRDGEKLFF. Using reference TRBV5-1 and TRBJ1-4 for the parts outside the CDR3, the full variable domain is KAGVTQTPRYLIKTRGQQVTLSCSPISGHRSVSWYQQTPGQGLQFLFEYFSETQRNKGNFPGRFSGRQFSNSRSEMNVSTLELGDSALYLCASSLGDRDGEKLFFGSGTQLSVL.

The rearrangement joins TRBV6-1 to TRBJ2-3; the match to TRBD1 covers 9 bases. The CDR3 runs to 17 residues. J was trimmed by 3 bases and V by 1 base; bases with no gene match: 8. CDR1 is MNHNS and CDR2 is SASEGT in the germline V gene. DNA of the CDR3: TGTGCCAGCAGTGAAGGCCTGACAGGGGGGGGAACAGATACGCAGTATTTT. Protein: CASSEGLTGGGTDTQYF.

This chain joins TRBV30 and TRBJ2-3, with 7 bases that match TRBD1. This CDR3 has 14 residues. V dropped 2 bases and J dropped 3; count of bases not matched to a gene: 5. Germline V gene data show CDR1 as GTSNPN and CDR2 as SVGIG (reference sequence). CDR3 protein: CAWSIRGRTDTQYF. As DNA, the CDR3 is TGTGCCTGGAGTATAAGGGGGCGTACAGATACGCAGTATTTT.

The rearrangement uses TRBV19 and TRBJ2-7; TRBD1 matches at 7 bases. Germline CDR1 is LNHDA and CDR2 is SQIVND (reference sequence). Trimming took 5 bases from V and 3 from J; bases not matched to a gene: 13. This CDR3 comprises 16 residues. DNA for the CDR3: TGTGCCAGTAGTCCCTTGACAGGGTTCCCCAACTACGAGCAGTACTTC. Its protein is CASSPLTGFPNYEQYF.

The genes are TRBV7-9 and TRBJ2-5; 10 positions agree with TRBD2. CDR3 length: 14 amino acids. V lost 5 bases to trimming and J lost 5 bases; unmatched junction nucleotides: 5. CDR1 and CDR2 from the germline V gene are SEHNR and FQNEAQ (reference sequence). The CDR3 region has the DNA TGTGCCAGCAGCCTACTAGCGGGATTGGAGACCCAGTACTTC. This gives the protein CASSLLAGLETQYF.

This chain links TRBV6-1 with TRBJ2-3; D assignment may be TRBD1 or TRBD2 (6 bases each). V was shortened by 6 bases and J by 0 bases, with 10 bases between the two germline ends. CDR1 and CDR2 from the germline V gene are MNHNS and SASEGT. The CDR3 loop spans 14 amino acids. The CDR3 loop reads CASRGGYSTDTQYF. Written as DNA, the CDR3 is TGTGCCAGCAGGGGGGGCTATAGCACAGATACGCAGTATTTT.

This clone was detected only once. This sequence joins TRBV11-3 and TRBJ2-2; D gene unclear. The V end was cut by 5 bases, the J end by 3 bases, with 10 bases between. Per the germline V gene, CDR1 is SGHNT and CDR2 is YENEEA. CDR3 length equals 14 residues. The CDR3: CASSLRRDTGELFF. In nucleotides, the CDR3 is TGTGCCAGCAGCCTCAGACGGGACACCGGGGAGCTGTTTTTT. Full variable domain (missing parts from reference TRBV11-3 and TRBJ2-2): EAGVVQSPRYKIIEKKQPVAFWCNPISGHNTLYWYLQNLGQGPELLIRYENEEAVDDSQLPKDRFSAERLKGVDSTLKIQPAELGDSAVYLCASSLRRDTGELFFGEGSRLTVL.

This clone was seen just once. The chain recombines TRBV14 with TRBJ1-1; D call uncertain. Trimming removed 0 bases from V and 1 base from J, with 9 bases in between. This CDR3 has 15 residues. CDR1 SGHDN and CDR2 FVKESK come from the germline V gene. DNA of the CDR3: TGTGCCAGCAGCCAAGAAGGAAGGAGGAACACTGAAGCTTTCTTT. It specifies CASSQEGRRNTEAFF.

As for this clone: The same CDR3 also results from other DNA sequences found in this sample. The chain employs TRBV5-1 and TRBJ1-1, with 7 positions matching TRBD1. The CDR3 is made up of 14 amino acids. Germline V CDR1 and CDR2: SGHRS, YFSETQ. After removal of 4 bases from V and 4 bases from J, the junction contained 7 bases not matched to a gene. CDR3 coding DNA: TGCGCCAGCAGCCAAGGGACAGAAGGCACTGAAGCTTTCTTT. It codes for CASSQGTEGTEAFF.

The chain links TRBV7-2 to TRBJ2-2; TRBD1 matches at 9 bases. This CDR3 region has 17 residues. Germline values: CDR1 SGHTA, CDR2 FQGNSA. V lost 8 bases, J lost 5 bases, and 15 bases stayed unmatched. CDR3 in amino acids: CASSPFWTGVRTGELFF. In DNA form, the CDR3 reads TGTGCCAGCTCTCCTTTCTGGACAGGGGTGCGGACCGGGGAGCTGTTTTTT. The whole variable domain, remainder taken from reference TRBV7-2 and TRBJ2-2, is GAGVSQSPSNKVTEKGKDVELRCDPISGHTALYWYRQSLGQGLEFLIYFQGNSAPDKSGLPSDRFSAERTGGSVSTLTIQRTQQEDSAVYLCASSPFWTGVRTGELFFGEGSRLTVL.

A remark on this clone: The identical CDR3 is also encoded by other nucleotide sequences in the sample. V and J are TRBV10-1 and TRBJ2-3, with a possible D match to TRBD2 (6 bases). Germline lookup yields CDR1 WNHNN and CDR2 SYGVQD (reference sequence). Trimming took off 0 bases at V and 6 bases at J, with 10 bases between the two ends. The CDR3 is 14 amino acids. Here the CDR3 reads CASSESGRSDTQYF. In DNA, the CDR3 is TGCGCCAGCAGTGAGTCAGGGAGGAGTGATACGCAGTATTTT.

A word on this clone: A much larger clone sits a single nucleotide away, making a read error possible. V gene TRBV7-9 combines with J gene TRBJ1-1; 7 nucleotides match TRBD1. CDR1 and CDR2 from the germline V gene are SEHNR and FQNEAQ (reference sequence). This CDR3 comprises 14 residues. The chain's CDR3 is CVSSLWTGGTEAFF. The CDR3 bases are TGTGTCAGCAGCTTATGGACAGGCGGAACTGAAGCTTTCTTT. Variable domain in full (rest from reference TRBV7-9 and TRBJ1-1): DTGVSQNPRHKITKRGQNVTFRCDPISEHNRLYWYRQTLGQGPEFLTYFQNEAQLEKSRLLSDRFSAERPKGSFSTLEIQRTEQGDSAMYLCVSSLWTGGTEAFFGQGTRLTVV.

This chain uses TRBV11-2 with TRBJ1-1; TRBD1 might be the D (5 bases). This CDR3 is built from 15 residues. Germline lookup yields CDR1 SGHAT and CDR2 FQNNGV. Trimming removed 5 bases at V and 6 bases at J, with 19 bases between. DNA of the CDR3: TGTGCCAGCAGCCCCTGGGGGGGACGGGGAGCTGAAGCTTTCTTT. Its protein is CASSPWGGRGAEAFF.